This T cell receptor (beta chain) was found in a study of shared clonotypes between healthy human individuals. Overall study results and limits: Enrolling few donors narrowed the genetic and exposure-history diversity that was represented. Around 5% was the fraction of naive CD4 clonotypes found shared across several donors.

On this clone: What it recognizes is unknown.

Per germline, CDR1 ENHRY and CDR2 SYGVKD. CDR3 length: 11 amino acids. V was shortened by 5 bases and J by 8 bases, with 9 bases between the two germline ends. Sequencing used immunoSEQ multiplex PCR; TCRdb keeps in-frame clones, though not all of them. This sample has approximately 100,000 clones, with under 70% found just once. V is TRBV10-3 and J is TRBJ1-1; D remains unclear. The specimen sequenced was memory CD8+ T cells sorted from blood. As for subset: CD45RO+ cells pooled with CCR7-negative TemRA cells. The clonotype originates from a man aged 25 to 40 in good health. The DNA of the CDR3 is TGTGCCATCAGTCAGGACTCCGAAGCTTTCTTT. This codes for CAISQDSEAFF.